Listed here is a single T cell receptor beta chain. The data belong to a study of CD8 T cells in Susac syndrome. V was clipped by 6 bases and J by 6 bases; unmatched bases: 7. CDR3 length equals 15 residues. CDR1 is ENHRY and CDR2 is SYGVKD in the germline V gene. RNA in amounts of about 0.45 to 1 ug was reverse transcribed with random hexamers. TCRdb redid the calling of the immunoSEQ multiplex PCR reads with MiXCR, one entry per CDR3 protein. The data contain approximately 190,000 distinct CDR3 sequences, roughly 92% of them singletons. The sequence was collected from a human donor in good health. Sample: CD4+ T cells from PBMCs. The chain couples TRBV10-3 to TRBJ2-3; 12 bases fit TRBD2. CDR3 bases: TGTGCCATCAGGGAGACTAGCGGGGGTCTGGATACGCAGTATTTT. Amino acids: CAIRETSGGLDTQYF.